These 24 T cell receptor beta chains originate from one sample sequenced in a study of T-cell memory formation after mild COVID-19. TCRdb re-analysed the 5' RACE reads in MiXCR, keeping a single row per CDR3 protein. The sample shows 450,000 to 650,000 distinct CDR3 sequences, about 22% of them seen only once. Sequencing used PBMCs or a T cell subset sorted from them (not recorded which). The receptors here all came from an adult woman who had mild COVID-19 (a few samples of this study predate the infection). Cell type and time point are not known.

This clonotype was seen a handful of times. The genes are TRBV12-3 or TRBV12-4 and TRBJ2-1, with D maybe TRBD2 (5 bases). The CDR3 has 13 amino acids. V lost 4 bases to trimming and J lost 10 bases, with 14 bases between them. CDR3 amino acids: CASSSRVAGEQFF. Written as DNA, the CDR3 is TGTGCCAGCAGTTCGCGGGTGGCAGGAGAGCAGTTCTTC.

This clonotype was picked up many times. This chain connects TRBV12-3 or TRBV12-4 to TRBJ1-5; possible D gene TRBD1, 5 bases. Trimming left V 5 bases short and J 2 bases short, with 13 bases between. The CDR3 covers 15 residues. This chain's CDR3 is CASSAQGIGNQPQHF. CDR3 in DNA: TGTGCCAGCAGTGCCCAGGGTATTGGCAATCAGCCCCAGCATTTT.

The chain is built from TRBV2 and TRBJ2-5; weak D call: TRBD1 (6 bases). Trimming removed 7 bases at V and 2 bases at J, with 14 bases between. Germline CDR1 reads SNHLY; CDR2 reads FYNNEI. The CDR3 contains 14 residues. CDR3 residues: CASILGGDQETQYF. Here the CDR3 DNA reads TGTGCCAGCATTTTAGGGGGTGATCAAGAGACCCAGTACTTC.

This clonotype was observed a few times. A read error may produce the germline difference seen at one junction end. The rearrangement uses TRBV7-9 and TRBJ2-1, with 7 bases fitting TRBD1. Germline CDR1 reads SEHNR; CDR2 reads FQNEAQ (reference sequence). There are 14 residues in the CDR3. The CDR3 coding sequence is TGTGCCAGCAGCGCAATTACAGGGGCAAATGATCAGTTCTTC. The encoded protein is CASSAITGANDQFF.

The chain carries TRBV29-1 and TRBJ1-1; D is uncertain. CDR1 and CDR2 from the germline V gene are SQVTM and ANQGSEA. The CDR3 has 16 amino acids. CDR3 sequence (DNA): TGCACCACCAGCGGGGTGAGTAGTGGAATGAACACTGAAGCTTTCTTT. This sequence encodes CTTSGVSSGMNTEAFF.

The rearrangement uses TRBV5-1 and TRBJ1-4; 7 bases are a match to TRBD1. Germline values: CDR1 SGHRS, CDR2 YFSETQ. The length of the CDR3 is 16 residues. Trimming removed 3 bases from V and 3 bases from J; junction bases left unmatched: 8. The CDR3 here is CASSSNAGTANEKLFF. The DNA of the CDR3 is TGCGCCAGCAGCTCTAACGCCGGGACAGCTAATGAAAAACTGTTTTTT.

The J gene is TRBJ2-7, the V gene TRBV20-1, with D hard to call. Trimming shortened V by 3 bases and J by 1 base, and 7 bases separated the two germline ends. The germline gives CDR1 DFQATT, CDR2 SNEGSKA (reference sequence). This CDR3 contains 12 residues. In DNA, the CDR3 is TGCAGTGCTAGTGGCCAGTCCTACGAGCAGTACTTC. Encoded protein: CSASGQSYEQYF.

V and J are TRBV6-1 and TRBJ2-7; 9 bases line up with TRBD2. Trimming removed 6 bases from V and 3 bases from J; junction bases left unmatched: 3. Germline V lookup: CDR1 MNHNS, CDR2 SASEGT. CDR3 size: 13 residues. The CDR3 loop reads CASSGLAFYEQYF. Written as DNA, the CDR3 is TGTGCCAGCAGCGGACTAGCGTTCTACGAGCAGTACTTC.

There are many counts of this clonotype. The rearrangement uses TRBV7-2 and TRBJ1-2; no clear D gene. The CDR3 totals 12 residues. V shed 2 bases and J shed 7 bases, with 8 bases lying between them. Germline CDR1 reads SGHTA; CDR2 reads FQGNSA. CDR3 sequence (DNA): TGTGCCAGCAGCTTACTGACATTTGGCTACACCTTC. Its protein product is CASSLLTFGYTF.

This clonotype occurred many times. The gene calls are TRBV29-1 and TRBJ2-3; TRBD2 aligns across 9 bases. V was clipped by 4 bases and J by 5 bases; unmatched bases: 19. This CDR3 has 18 residues. Germline lookup yields CDR1 SQVTM and CDR2 ANQGSEA. Here the CDR3 reads CSVGGGLGGRAAGDTQYF. The DNA for the CDR3 is TGCAGCGTTGGAGGGGGCCTAGGCGGGAGGGCCGCCGGAGATACGCAGTATTTT.

There are many counts of this clonotype. The chain employs TRBV7-6 and TRBJ2-1; 7 bases map to TRBD2. V lost 6 bases to trimming and J lost 7 bases; unmatched junction nucleotides: 6. The CDR3 runs to 13 residues. The V gene's germline CDR1 is SGHVS and CDR2 FNYEAQ. The CDR3 DNA reads TGTGCCAGCAGAGCGTCCGGGGGGAATGAGCAGTTCTTC. Its protein is CASRASGGNEQFF.

This clonotype was seen only a few times. The chain links TRBV5-8 to TRBJ1-2; D is uncertain. CDR1 and CDR2 from the germline V gene are SGHTS and YDEGEE. The CDR3 runs 15 residues. The V end lost 1 base, the J end lost 3 bases, and 13 bases lay between the germline ends. The CDR3 here is CASSLPLDTYYGYTF. The CDR3 DNA reads TGTGCCAGCAGCTTGCCTTTAGACACGTACTATGGCTACACCTTC.

This chain uses TRBV6-5 with TRBJ1-1; D is possibly TRBD1 (5 bases). CDR1 and CDR2 (germline): MNHEY, SVGAGI. Trimming took off 5 bases at V and 5 bases at J, with 15 bases between the two ends. The CDR3 has 14 residues. CDR3 residues: CASSAWGGKTEAFF. Written as DNA, the CDR3 is TGTGCCAGCAGTGCCTGGGGGGGGAAGACTGAAGCTTTCTTT.

V and J are TRBV5-1 and TRBJ2-3; D may be TRBD1 or TRBD2 (5 bases each). This CDR3 contains 14 residues. The germline V and J ends were trimmed by 4 bases and 2 bases, with 11 bases remaining between them. The V gene's germline CDR1 is SGHRS and CDR2 YFSETQ. CDR3 in amino acids: CASSRDGATDTQYF. The CDR3 DNA sequence: TGCGCCAGCAGCCGGGACGGAGCCACAGATACGCAGTATTTT.

This clonotype came up many times. The gene calls are TRBV6-2 or TRBV6-3 and TRBJ2-1; 7 nucleotides align to TRBD2. CDR1 MNHEY and CDR2 SVGEGT come from the germline V gene. The V segment lost 2 bases and the J segment 3 bases; nucleotides outside the gene matches: 1. This CDR3 is built from 14 residues. CDR3 sequence (DNA): TGTGCCAGCAGTTACGGACTAGACTACAATGAGCAGTTCTTC. As protein: CASSYGLDYNEQFF.

This clonotype was picked up a small number of times. The rearrangement joins TRBV6-5 to TRBJ2-7, with 11 nucleotides matching TRBD1. V trimming: 2 bases; J trimming: 5 bases; junction bases outside the gene matches: 5. The CDR3 runs to 15 residues. CDR1 is MNHEY and CDR2 is SVGAGI in the germline V gene. The CDR3 sequence: CASSYGGTGGHEQYF. In DNA, the CDR3 is TGTGCCAGCAGTTACGGTGGGACAGGGGGACACGAGCAGTACTTC.

This chain uses TRBV12-3 or TRBV12-4 with TRBJ2-2; perhaps D is TRBD1 or TRBD2 (5 bases each). This CDR3 region has 13 residues. V gave up 7 bases and J gave up 4 bases, with 10 bases separating them. The DNA for the CDR3 is TGTGCCAGCACCGGGACGGGCACCGGGGAGCTGTTTTTT. Translating gives CASTGTGTGELFF.

This clonotype was counted only a few times. V usage is TRBV4-1 and J usage is TRBJ1-4; the D gene is possibly TRBD1 (6 bases). V lost 6 bases to trimming and J lost 4 bases, with 21 bases between them. CDR1 MGHRA and CDR2 YSYEKL come from the germline V gene. The CDR3 covers 17 residues. The CDR3 loop reads CASSGRDPLRGNEKLFF. The CDR3 DNA reads as TGCGCCAGCAGTGGGAGGGACCCCCTCAGGGGTAATGAAAAACTGTTTTTT.

This clonotype was found a few times. The V call is TRBV20-1, the J call TRBJ2-7; D perhaps matches TRBD1 (6 bases). This CDR3 has 10 residues. Germline lookup yields CDR1 DFQATT and CDR2 SNEGSKA (reference sequence). Trimming pared 5 bases from V and 9 bases from J, leaving 11 bases between. The CDR3 DNA reads TGCAGTGCTGGCGACAGGAGGCAGTACTTC. Its protein is CSAGDRRQYF.

The sample holds one count of this clonotype. The rearrangement joins TRBV9 to TRBJ2-1; TRBD2 matches 13 bases. There are 16 residues in the CDR3. Per germline, CDR1 SGDLS and CDR2 YYNGEE. Germline trimming cut 3 bases from V and 7 bases from J; bases unmatched to any gene: 7. CDR3 coding DNA: TGTGCCAGCAGCGGCCGGAGGACTAGCGGGAGAAATGAGCAGTTCTTC. This encodes CASSGRRTSGRNEQFF.

The rearrangement links TRBV10-3 to TRBJ2-3; 11 bases are a match to TRBD1. CDR3 length equals 15 residues. CDR1 ENHRY and CDR2 SYGVKD come from the germline V gene. Losses at the gene ends were 7 bases for V and 3 bases for J; bases not matched to a gene: 6. The CDR3 spells CAINPGQGATDTQYF. The CDR3 nucleotides read TGTGCCATCAACCCTGGACAGGGGGCTACAGATACGCAGTATTTT.

This clonotype was observed a handful of times. This sequence joins TRBV15 and TRBJ1-5; possibly TRBD1 for D (5 bases). The CDR3 covers 15 residues. Looked up from germline, CDR1 is LNHNV and CDR2 is YYDKDF (reference sequence). The germline V and J ends were trimmed by 4 bases and 3 bases, with 13 bases remaining between them. CDR3 DNA: TGTGCCACCAGCATTGAGGGGTTACTCAATCAGCCCCAGCATTTT. This sequence encodes CATSIEGLLNQPQHF.

The table lists this clonotype with many counts. The CDR3 nucleotides read TGTGCCAGCAGCTTGGATTGGGGCACAGATACGCAGTATTTT. This gives the protein CASSLDWGTDTQYF. The chain is built from TRBV5-8 and TRBJ2-3; D gene uncertain. Trimming pared 0 bases from V and 1 base from J, leaving 6 bases between. Germline assignment: CDR1 SGHTS and CDR2 YDEGEE. CDR3 length: 14 amino acids.

This clonotype was seen more than once but under ten times. The chain recombines TRBV28 with TRBJ2-1, with D perhaps matching TRBD2 (7 bases). This CDR3 contains 16 residues. CDR1 is MDHEN, CDR2 SYDVKM, per germline. Trimming took 3 bases from V and 0 from J, leaving 12 bases between them. The CDR3 sequence: CASSFGGLSSYNEQFF. Here the CDR3 DNA reads TGTGCCAGCAGTTTCGGGGGGCTTAGCTCCTACAATGAGCAGTTCTTC.